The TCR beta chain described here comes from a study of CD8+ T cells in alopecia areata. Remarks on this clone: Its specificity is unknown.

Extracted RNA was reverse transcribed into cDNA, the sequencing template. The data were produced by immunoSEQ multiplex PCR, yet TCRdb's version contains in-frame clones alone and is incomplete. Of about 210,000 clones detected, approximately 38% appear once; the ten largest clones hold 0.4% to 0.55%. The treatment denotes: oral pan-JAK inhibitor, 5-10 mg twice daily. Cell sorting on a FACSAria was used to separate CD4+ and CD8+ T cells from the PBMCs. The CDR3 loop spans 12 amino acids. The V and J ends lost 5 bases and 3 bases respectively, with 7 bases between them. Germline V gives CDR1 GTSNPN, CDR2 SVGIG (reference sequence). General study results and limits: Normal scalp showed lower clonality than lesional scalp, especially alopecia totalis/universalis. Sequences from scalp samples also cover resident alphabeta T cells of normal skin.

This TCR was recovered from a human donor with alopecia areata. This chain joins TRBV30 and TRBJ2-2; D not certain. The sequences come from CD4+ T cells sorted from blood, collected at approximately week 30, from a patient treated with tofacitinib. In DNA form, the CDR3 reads TGTGCCTGGGGCCAGTACACCGGGGAGCTGTTTTTT. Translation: CAWGQYTGELFF.